This T cell receptor (beta chain) was recorded in a study of beta chain features in type 1 diabetes. J lost 5 bases, V lost 7 bases, and 10 bases had no gene match. The V gene's germline CDR1 is SQVTM and CDR2 ANQGSEA. The CDR3 loop spans 14 amino acids. The entirety of the isolated RNA underwent reverse transcription, so expressed TCRB transcripts were sequenced. The data were produced by immunoSEQ multiplex PCR, yet TCRdb's version contains in-frame clones alone and is incomplete. This table has about 450,000 clones, around 10% appearing once. The TCR originated in a woman aged 18-29 years in good health. The rearrangement uses TRBV29-1 and TRBJ2-7; 11 bases are a match to TRBD1. Sequencing was done on a sample of naive CD4+ T cells from blood. CDR3 nucleotides: TGCAGCGGTACCGGGACAGGGGGTATCCACGAGCAGTACTTC. Translated, it gives CSGTGTGGIHEQYF.